This T cell receptor (beta chain) was observed in a study of OX40 agonist ivuxolimab in advanced cancers. In the study overall: Ivuxolimab was an agonistic, fully human IgG2 monoclonal antibody directed against OX40 (CD134), a costimulatory receptor. Intravenous ivuxolimab was administered to patients every 2 weeks at six dose levels: 0.01, 0.1, 0.3, 1.5, 3 and 10 mg/kg. The paper reports the monotherapy dose-escalation portion (N ≈ 50 patients) of the phase I ivuxolimab trial. Prior anti-PD-1, anti-PD-L1 or anti-CTLA-4 therapy was permitted, and checkpoint inhibitors had been received by around 39% of dose-escalation patients. Partial responses occurred in three dose-escalation patients: two with cutaneous melanoma and one with hepatocellular carcinoma. Peripheral TCRbeta sequencing aimed to test whether ivuxolimab altered TCR sequence diversity and caused clonal T-cell expansion. Among the roughly 50 dose-escalation patients, approximately 20 had hepatocellular carcinoma, approximately 15 melanoma, 9 renal cell carcinoma and 9 head and neck cancer. A male proportion of approximately 83% and a mean age of roughly 55 years, ranging from roughly 23 to 80, were recorded for the dose-escalation cohort.

The cysteine opens and the phenylalanine closes a CDR3 of 16 amino acids. Only the CDR3 DNA stays, 48 bases, in frame from base 1. The trim is 1 base for V and 4 bases for J, with a gap of 13 bases between the germline ends. CDR1 MNHEY and CDR2 SVGAGI were looked up in the germline V gene. A word on this clone: The specificity of this receptor is unknown. No base qualities exist here, and no much larger clone lies one base off it.

What the study reported, not specific to this receptor: After ivuxolimab, CD8+ T cells had more expanded clones than CD4+ T cells on average. At doses of 0.1 to 3.0 mg/kg, clonal expansion of both CD4+ and CD8+ blood T cells was observed from baseline to week 6. Which antigens the clonally expanded peripheral T cells were specific for was not determined. Low levels of normalized T-cell clonal expansion were also shown by some nonresponding patients. In the 0.1-3.0 mg/kg groups, partial responders had among the lowest normalized peripheral clonal expansion, particularly in CD8+ T cells.

The trial excluded patients who had a history of autoimmune disease or who were on systemic immunosuppression. In every dose cohort, peripheral blood was drawn for TCR sequencing at baseline, cycle 4 day 1, and cycle 7 day 1. The samples were drawn from a first-in-human, open-label, multicenter phase I dose-escalation trial of ivuxolimab. Adults with locally advanced or metastatic melanoma, renal cell, hepatocellular, or head and neck squamous cell carcinoma were enrolled in the trial. Before TCR sequencing, CD4+ T cells and CD8+ T cells were sorted from peripheral blood as separate populations. For sequencing of the TCRbeta CDR3 region, genomic DNA was extracted from the sorted cells. TCRbeta CDR3 regions were sequenced using the immunoSEQ Assay. What TCRdb holds here is the immuneACCESS table cut down to in-frame rearrangements. Part of the clones is not present; checked against another copy, under half of the missing clones reflect an unresolved V gene, and the others are unexplained. This sample holds around 59,000 clones; around 86% were observed only once. The ten largest clonotypes hold roughly 0.99% of the sample.

Source: CD4+ or CD8+ T cells sorted from blood, taken in a trial of the OX40 agonist ivuxolimab. This clonotype originated in an adult with an advanced solid tumor such as melanoma, head and neck, liver or kidney cancer. The V gene is TRBV6-5 and the J gene is TRBJ2-2, with a tentative D gene TRBD2 over 6 matching bases. The DNA is TGTGCCAGCAGTTACTTGGTAGCGGAGAGCACCGGGGAGCTGTTTTTT. Translated, it gives CASSYLVAESTGELFF.